The 3 T cell receptor beta chains reported below all come from one sample, sequenced in a study of cytomegalovirus exposure and HLA in healthy donors. TCRdb keeps only in-frame clones here, not all; method: immunoSEQ multiplex PCR. The profile shows 200,000 or so clones, more than 80% of them singletons. The sequenced sample was PBMCs. These receptors came from a man aged 18 to 35 in good health and CMV-seropositive.

J is TRBJ2-7 and V is TRBV9; D perhaps matches TRBD2 (6 bases). Trimming took 6 bases from V and 6 from J, leaving 16 bases between them. Germline CDR1 SGDLS, CDR2 YYNGEE. The length of the CDR3 is 13 residues. CDR3 loop: CASTPEVGGEQYF. The CDR3 coding sequence is TGTGCCAGCACCCCAGAGGTGGGAGGCGAGCAGTACTTC.

V is TRBV9 and J is TRBJ2-2; D unclear. V was shortened by 4 bases and J by 5 bases, with 18 bases between the two germline ends. The CDR3 runs 16 residues. Germline V gene data show CDR1 as SGDLS and CDR2 as YYNGEE. In DNA form, the CDR3 reads TGTGCCAGCAGCACCCTTAGGCCCCAGAGGACCGGGGAGCTGTTTTTT. Its translation: CASSTLRPQRTGELFF.

The chain has TRBV5-5 and TRBJ1-2; 10 bases map to TRBD1. With 2 bases clipped from V and 6 bases from J, the junction kept 7 bases outside the gene matches. The CDR3 sequence is 15 residues long. Germline assignment: CDR1 SGHKS and CDR2 YYEKEE (reference sequence). CDR3 protein: CASSFITGQGDGYTF. Written as DNA, the CDR3 is TGTGCCAGCAGCTTTATTACTGGACAGGGGGATGGCTACACCTTC.